This T cell receptor beta chain emerged from a study of shared clonotypes between healthy human individuals (dated by TCRdb to about 2020). As for the study more broadly: The cohort included three men and two women between 18 and 49 years of age. For each donor, CD4 naive and CD4 memory were each given three plates, CD8 naive was given two plates, and CD8 memory was given one plate. To estimate repertoire size and how much clonotype sharing occurs between individuals, the study deeply sequenced the blood TCR repertoires of 5 or 6 healthy adults. Libraries were prepared and TCR repertoires were sequenced by different laboratories using diverse techniques, in order to increase sequencing depth and limit assay-specific biases. Between about 0.8 and 9.5 billion PBMCs per donor were obtained by leukapheresis. General findings and caveats noted by the study authors: Clonotypes shared by all four sorted-subset donors showed higher generation probabilities than non-shared clonotypes. Sampling was restricted to blood, and TCR repertoires in tissue are likely to differ from TCR repertoires in blood. Estimated clonotype richness was generally larger for naive than for memory subsets. Incomplete sequencing was indicated by rarefaction of sorted-subset datasets, despite the large sequencing depth. The genetic and exposure-history diversity represented was limited by the small number of donors. When a handful of donors were compared, the shared fraction of clonotypes was about 5% for naive CD4, approximately 3.3% for naive CD8, more than 2% for memory CD4, and 0.4% for memory CD8. Based on pairwise subsampling, the degree of clonotype sharing among donors was expected to be affected by sequencing depth.

Using the deep immunoSEQ assay, TCR CDR3 regions were amplified from genomic DNA by multiplex PCR. For each cell subset, the extracted genomic DNA was distributed evenly across all wells of several immunoSEQ 96-well plates, and each plate served as one replicate. Each replicate PCR for sorted subsets received approximately 220 ng genomic DNA, equal to about 30,000 T cell genomes. Purified libraries were measured with a Qubit 3.0 fluorometer, size-checked on a Bioanalyzer 2100, and measured again with the KAPA Library Quantification kit. Every immunoSEQ 96-well plate was sequenced on a separate single-read 150-cycle Illumina NextSeq 550 flow cell. The authors' pipeline ran thus. Because the immunoSEQ output included only junctional sequences and no quality scores, the filtering could not be the same as the filtering used for full-length reads. Sequences were annotated with PyIR, a Python wrapper for IgBLAST v1.9, and V/J genes and CDR3 were assigned using IMGT germline references. Reads with weak V/J assignments (E-value above 1e-6), missing CDR3, stop codons, out-of-frame junctions, or ambiguous translated residues were removed. A V3J clonotype was defined by an identical inferred V gene, J gene, and CDR3 amino acid sequence. To compute the percentage overlap between repertoires, the number of shared unique clonotypes was divided by the size of the smaller repertoire. Three approaches were used to assess repertoire richness: RTK rarefaction, the Chao1 estimator, and Recon v2.1 estimates of unobserved clonotypes. For all TCRbeta clonotypes obtained by the gDNA method from several donors, generation probabilities were computed with OLGA. Here the immuneACCESS table is served through TCRdb, limited to in-frame sequences with V and J called. Missing clones are a known gap in these copies; in checked studies unresolved V genes cover under half, and the rest lacks a known reason. V, J and clone size reflect that table, while D and trimming were determined from the DNA. Here the sample has 2 million to 2.5 million clones; around 95% occur a single time. 0.1% to 0.15% of the sample lies in the top ten.

The germline V and J ends show losses of 4 bases and 0 bases respectively, and no gene match explains 10 bases of the junction. Its CDR3 holds 19 amino acids, cysteine through phenylalanine. The sequence is cut down to CDR3 DNA, 57 bases in frame from base 1. CDR1 ENHRY and CDR2 SYGVKD are derived from the germline V gene. With respect to this clone: What antigen it recognizes has not been identified. The sample holds no much larger clone one base away, and base qualities are not on file.

Healthy HIV-negative adults with no recently reported acute infections or vaccinations were included as donors. All donors were Caucasian adults living in Nashville, Tennessee, USA. CD4+ T cells were enriched by magnetic negative selection; naive cells were then positively selected on CD45RA, and the negative fraction formed the memory subset. Blood was collected by leukapheresis, and PBMCs were isolated by Ficoll-Histopaque density gradient centrifugation and then cryopreserved in liquid nitrogen vapor phase. Analytical flow cytometry was used to check the purity and quantity of each magnetically sorted T cell population. Each sorted fraction had its genomic DNA isolated and then quantified by UV absorbance on a Nanodrop 2000c.

Recombination joined TRBV10-3 with TRBJ2-2, with 11 bases in between that match TRBD2. The sequence derives from a man between 18 and 29 years old in good health. Sequences were obtained from naive CD4+ T cells sorted from blood. Interpreted using the paper, the cell subset or site label stands for: CD45RA+ positively selected. The CDR3: CAISAVGTSGSSNTGELFF. The DNA sequence follows: TGTGCCATCAGTGCCGTTGGGACTAGCGGAAGTTCGAACACCGGGGAGCTGTTTTTT.